Following are 7 T cell receptor beta chains from one sample sequenced in a study of blood T cell repertoires in COVID-19 (dated by TCRdb to 2020 to 2021). Library preparation used the immunoSEQ multiplex PCR assay. TCRdb took this table from immuneACCESS and kept in-frame rearrangements with V and J called. Such tables lack part of the clones; where checked against another copy, unresolved V genes explain under half of the gap, and the rest is unexplained. For this sample the table gives approximately 61,000 clones, of which roughly three quarters were detected only once. The leading ten clones occupy about 33% of the sample. Sequencing was performed on peripheral blood. The receptors shown here come from a human donor in a cohort sampled during active COVID-19.

This clone was seen ten or more times. This chain joins TRBV4-1 and TRBJ1-2; 8 nucleotides line up with TRBD1. From germline, CDR1 is MGHRA and CDR2 YSYEKL. With 5 bases clipped from V and 8 bases from J, the junction kept 7 bases outside the gene matches. The CDR3 has 13 amino acids. The chain's CDR3 is CASSAQGARGYTF. The DNA of the CDR3 is TGCGCCAGCAGCGCCCAGGGGGCTCGGGGCTACACCTTC.

The chain joins TRBV7-8 to TRBJ2-3, with 9 nucleotides matching TRBD1. CDR1 and CDR2 from the germline V gene are SGHVS and FQNEAQ. J gave up 3 bases and V 4 bases, and 8 bases lay outside the gene matches. This CDR3 is built from 16 residues. CDR3 coding DNA: TGTGCCAGCAGCTCGGGACAGGGACAGAGGACAGATACGCAGTATTTT. Amino acids: CASSSGQGQRTDTQYF.

The rearrangement uses TRBV4-2 and TRBJ1-1; no clear D gene. The CDR3 consists of 12 residues. Between the trimmed V and J ends, which lost 2 bases and 11 bases, there was a span of 12 bases. Looked up from germline, CDR1 is LGHNA and CDR2 is YNFKEQ. The CDR3 spells CASSQLSGEAFF. In DNA, the CDR3 is TGTGCCAGCAGCCAACTTTCCGGGGAGGCTTTCTTT.

The chain links TRBV7-8 to TRBJ1-3; possibly TRBD1 for D (5 bases). The CDR3 sequence is 17 residues long. Deletions cut 3 bases from V and 0 bases from J, with 15 bases between. The germline CDR1 and CDR2 sequences are SGHVS and FQNEAQ. CDR3 sequence: CASSLDTPPLSGNTIYF. The CDR3 nucleotides are TGTGCCAGCAGCTTGGACACACCGCCCCTCTCTGGAAACACCATATATTTT. Together with reference TRBV7-8 and TRBJ1-3, the CDR3 gives the full variable domain: GAGVSQSPRYKVAKRGQDVALRCDPISGHVSLFWYQQALGQGPEFLTYFQNEAQLDKSGLPSDRFFAERPEGSVSTLKIQRTQQEDSAVYLCASSLDTPPLSGNTIYFGEGSWLTVV.

This chain joins TRBV6-5 and TRBJ1-6; 7 bases align to TRBD1. This CDR3 region has 13 residues. Germline values: CDR1 MNHEY, CDR2 SVGAGI. After removal of 6 bases from V and 13 bases from J, the junction contained 9 bases not matched to a gene. CDR3 sequence (DNA): TGTGCCAGCAGGGGCTCAGGGGGGTCTCCCCTCCACTTT. This translates into CASRGSGGSPLHF.

This clone was seen only a few times. The rearrangement joins TRBV29-1 to TRBJ1-5, with D hard to call. The CDR3 runs 13 residues. Germline assignment: CDR1 SQVTM and CDR2 ANQGSEA. The V end was cut by 6 bases, the J end by 4 bases, with 13 bases between. The CDR3 nucleotides are TGCAGCGTCTCCGGAGGCTTTAATCAGCCCCAGCATTTT. Translated, it gives CSVSGGFNQPQHF.

V gene TRBV2 combines with J gene TRBJ2-1; 8 nucleotides match TRBD1. Germline-derived CDR1 and CDR2 are SNHLY and FYNNEI. This CDR3 comprises 13 residues. J gave up 5 bases and V 9 bases, and 6 bases lay outside the gene matches. This CDR3 is CASGQGTNNEQFF. CDR3 coding DNA: TGTGCCAGTGGACAGGGTACTAACAATGAGCAGTTCTTC.